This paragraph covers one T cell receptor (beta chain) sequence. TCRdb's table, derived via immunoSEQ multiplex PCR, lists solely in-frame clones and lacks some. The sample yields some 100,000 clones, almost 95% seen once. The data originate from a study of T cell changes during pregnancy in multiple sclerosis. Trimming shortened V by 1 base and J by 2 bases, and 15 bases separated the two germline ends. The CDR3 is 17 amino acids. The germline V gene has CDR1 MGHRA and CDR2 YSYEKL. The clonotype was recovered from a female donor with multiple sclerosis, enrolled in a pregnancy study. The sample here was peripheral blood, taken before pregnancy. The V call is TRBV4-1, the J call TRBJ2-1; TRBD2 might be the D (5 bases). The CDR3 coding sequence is TGCGCCAGCAGCCAAGTTTACCGGGGAAAAGCCTACAATGAGCAGTTCTTC. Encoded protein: CASSQVYRGKAYNEQFF.